This TCR beta chain was recorded in a study of siplizumab effects on memory and regulatory T cells. General observations from the study: The naive T cell population seemed more diverse than memory cells and seemed a major contributor to the alloresponse. The study found that mappable alloreactive CD4+ clones averaged nearly 70% Treg-derived with siplizumab and over 25% in controls.

For every sample, approximately 9 x 10^4 TCR templates were assayed. The assay was immunoSEQ multiplex PCR, and TCRdb's table has in-frame clones only and misses some. The data hold tens of thousands of clones, with over 85% observed a single time. In germline, CDR1 is MDHEN, CDR2 SYDVKM. V gave up 6 bases and J gave up 8 bases, with 16 bases separating them. CDR3 size: 13 residues. With regard to this clone: Its antigen is as yet unknown.

V gene TRBV28 combines with J gene TRBJ1-2; D remains ambiguous. Sequences were obtained from CD8+ T cells sorted from blood. The clonotype comes from a human donor in good health. The CDR3 DNA sequence: TGTGCCAGCAGCCCCGTTGGACCTATCGGCTACACCTTC. This sequence encodes CASSPVGPIGYTF.